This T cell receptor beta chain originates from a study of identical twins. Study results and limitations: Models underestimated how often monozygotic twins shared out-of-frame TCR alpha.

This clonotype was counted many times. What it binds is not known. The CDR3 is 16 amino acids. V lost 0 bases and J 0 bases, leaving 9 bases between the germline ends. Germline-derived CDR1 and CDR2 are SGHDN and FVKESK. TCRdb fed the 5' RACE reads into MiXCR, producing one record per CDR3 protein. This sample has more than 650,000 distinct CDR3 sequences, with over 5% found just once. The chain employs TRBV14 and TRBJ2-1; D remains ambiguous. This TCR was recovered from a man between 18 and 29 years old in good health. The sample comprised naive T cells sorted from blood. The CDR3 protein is CASSQDSTSSYNEQFF. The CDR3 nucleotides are TGTGCCAGCAGCCAAGATTCCACTTCCTCCTACAATGAGCAGTTCTTC.